These T cell receptor beta chains were read from a single sample in a study of cytomegalovirus exposure and HLA in healthy donors. Sequencing used immunoSEQ multiplex PCR; TCRdb keeps in-frame clones, though not all of them. This table has under 200,000 clones, 70% to 90% appearing once. Sequencing was done on a sample of PBMCs. The receptors shown here come from a woman aged 25 to 39 in good health and CMV-seronegative. Each CDR3 is given with its conserved first and last residue. Fields, in order: D gene, clone size, J gene, V gene, CDR3 DNA, CDR3 protein. The D gene is left open where the match is weak. Some rows have no size entry. The others give once, few or many, or a class for an expanded clone.

D: .; size: .; J: TRBJ1-2; V: TRBV21-1; DNA: TGTGCCAGCAGTCACAGCCTTCGTAACTATGGCTACACCTTC; CDR3: CASSHSLRNYGYTF
D: TRBD1; size: .; J: TRBJ2-1; V: TRBV14; DNA: TGTGCCAGCAGCCAACTCATTTTTCGACAGGGCGATGTTAATGAGCAGTTCTTC; CDR3: CASSQLIFRQGDVNEQFF
D: .; size: few; J: TRBJ2-5; V: TRBV9; DNA: TGTGCCAGCAGCGTAGGGCCACTGGAGGAGACCCAGTACTTC; CDR3: CASSVGPLEETQYF
D: TRBD1; size: .; J: TRBJ2-1; V: TRBV10-3; DNA: TGTGCCATCAGGGAGGACAGGGGGCGCAGTAATGAGCAGTTCTTC; CDR3: CAIREDRGRSNEQFF
D: TRBD1; size: .; J: TRBJ2-7; V: TRBV29-1; DNA: TGCAGCGTAGATTTAGGGACAGGGGGGTCCTACGAGCAGTACTTC; CDR3: CSVDLGTGGSYEQYF
D: TRBD1; size: .; J: TRBJ1-1; V: TRBV2; DNA: TGTGCCAGCAGGTTGGACAGGGCTACGAACACTGAAGCTTTCTTT; CDR3: CASRLDRATNTEAFF
D: TRBD1; size: .; J: TRBJ1-4; V: TRBV19; DNA: TGTGCCAGTAGTACGACAGGGGGTAATGAAAAACTGTTTTTT; CDR3: CASSTTGGNEKLFF
D: TRBD1; size: .; J: TRBJ1-2; V: TRBV11-2; DNA: TGTGCCAGCAGCTTTGGCCCTCAAGACAGGGAGGAAGGCTACACCTTC; CDR3: CASSFGPQDREEGYTF
D: TRBD2; size: .; J: TRBJ2-7; V: TRBV6-5; DNA: TGTGCCAGCAGTCGGACTAGCGGGAGCTCCTACGAGCAGTACTTC; CDR3: CASSRTSGSSYEQYF
D: TRBD2; size: .; J: TRBJ2-1; V: TRBV4-1; DNA: TGCGCCAGCAGCCAAGATCGCGGGACTAGCTCCTACAATGAGCAGTTCTTC; CDR3: CASSQDRGTSSYNEQFF
D: TRBD1; size: .; J: TRBJ2-7; V: TRBV6-5; DNA: TGTGCCAGCAGTTATTCGGTCAGGACAGGGGGCGACGAGCAGTACTTC; CDR3: CASSYSVRTGGDEQYF
D: TRBD2; size: once; J: TRBJ2-1; V: TRBV2; DNA: TGTGCCAGCAGTGACGGCGGGGGGACAAACAATGAGCAGTTCTTC; CDR3: CASSDGGGTNNEQFF
D: TRBD2; size: .; J: TRBJ2-7; V: TRBV2; DNA: TGTGCCAGCACCGTTGGGGGGGGACTGTACTTC; CDR3: CASTVGGGLYF
D: .; size: .; J: TRBJ2-2; V: TRBV11-2; DNA: TGTGCCAGCAGCTTAGGGTTACGAGGGGGCACCGGGGAGCTGTTTTTT; CDR3: CASSLGLRGGTGELFF
D: TRBD2; size: .; J: TRBJ2-5; V: TRBV11-2; DNA: TGTGCCAGCAGCTCCGGACTAGCGGGGGCTTTTACGGTAGAGACCCAGTACTTC; CDR3: CASSSGLAGAFTVETQYF
D: TRBD2; size: .; J: TRBJ2-2; V: TRBV11-3; DNA: TGTGCCAGCAGCTCCGAGAGCGGGAGGGGGCGAAGTGGAGACACCGGGGAGCTGTTTTTT; CDR3: CASSSESGRGRSGDTGELFF
D: .; size: .; J: TRBJ2-5; V: TRBV15; DNA: TGTGCCACCAGCAGAATGACAGGTTCCAGGGAGACCCAGTACTTC; CDR3: CATSRMTGSRETQYF
D: .; size: few; J: TRBJ1-2; V: TRBV6-6; DNA: TGTGCCAGCAGGGCGGGCTATGGCTACACCTTC; CDR3: CASRAGYGYTF
D: TRBD1; size: .; J: TRBJ2-7; V: TRBV5-1; DNA: TGCGCCAGCAGCCCTGGGACAGAAGGTGACGAGCAGTACTTC; CDR3: CASSPGTEGDEQYF
D: TRBD1; size: .; J: TRBJ2-5; V: TRBV20-1; DNA: TGCAGTGGACAGGGGTCGGAGACCCAGTACTTC; CDR3: CSGQGSETQYF
D: .; size: .; J: TRBJ1-5; V: TRBV2; DNA: TGTGCCAGCAGTGCCTCAGAATATAGCAATCAGCCCCAGCATTTT; CDR3: CASSASEYSNQPQHF
D: .; size: .; J: TRBJ1-2; V: TRBV7-9; DNA: TGTGCCAGCAGCTTAATTCGGGGGGCCTATGGCTACACCTTC; CDR3: CASSLIRGAYGYTF
D: TRBD2; size: .; J: TRBJ2-7; V: TRBV5-1; DNA: TGCGCCAGCAGCGTGGGACTAGCGGCGACCCACGAGCAGTACTTC; CDR3: CASSVGLAATHEQYF
D: .; size: .; J: TRBJ2-1; V: TRBV29-1; DNA: TGCAGCGTCGACAGAGCGAATAACAATGAGCAGTTCTTC; CDR3: CSVDRANNNEQFF
D: .; size: .; J: TRBJ1-1; V: TRBV7-9; DNA: TGTTCCAGCTCTCGTTCGGAGGGGTTGAACACTGAAGCTTTCTTT; CDR3: CSSSRSEGLNTEAFF
D: TRBD1; size: .; J: TRBJ2-3; V: TRBV5-1; DNA: TGCGCCAGCAGCTTGGAGGGGGCTAAAACAGATACGCAGTATTTT; CDR3: CASSLEGAKTDTQYF
D: TRBD2; size: .; J: TRBJ2-1; V: TRBV12-5; DNA: TGTGCTAGTGGACAAAGCGGGAGGGAGCAGTTCTTC; CDR3: CASGQSGREQFF
D: .; size: .; J: TRBJ1-5; V: TRBV5-4; DNA: TGTGCCAGCAGCTCATTCGGTACTCCCAATCAGCCCCAGCATTTT; CDR3: CASSSFGTPNQPQHF
D: .; size: .; J: TRBJ1-1; V: TRBV4-2; DNA: TGTGCCAGCAGCCAATCCCCCACACTGAACACTGAAGCTTTCTTT; CDR3: CASSQSPTLNTEAFF
D: .; size: .; J: TRBJ2-7; V: TRBV28; DNA: TGTGCCAGCAGTATTCCTGACAGCCGTGCGTACGAGCAGTACTTC; CDR3: CASSIPDSRAYEQYF
D: TRBD2; size: .; J: TRBJ2-5; V: TRBV5-4; DNA: TGTGCCAGCAGGCGGGGGTCGGAAGAGACCCAGTACTTC; CDR3: CASRRGSEETQYF
D: .; size: .; J: TRBJ2-2; V: TRBV4-1; DNA: TGCGCCAGCAGCCAAGCGGAGGGGAACACCGGGGAGCTGTTTTTT; CDR3: CASSQAEGNTGELFF
D: .; size: .; J: TRBJ2-7; V: TRBV29-1; DNA: TGCAGCGTGACACAGGGTGGGAGCGCCTACGAGCAGTACTTC; CDR3: CSVTQGGSAYEQYF
D: TRBD1; size: .; J: TRBJ1-4; V: TRBV28; DNA: TGTGCCAGCAGTTCCTACAGGGGAACTAATGAAAAACTGTTTTTT; CDR3: CASSSYRGTNEKLFF
D: .; size: once; J: TRBJ2-3; V: TRBV5-5; DNA: TGTGCCAGCAGCTTGGGGAGTTTGGATACGCAGTATTTT; CDR3: CASSLGSLDTQYF
D: .; size: .; J: TRBJ1-4; V: TRBV27; DNA: TGTGCCAGCAGCCCGGACATAGCTAATGAAAAACTGTTTTTT; CDR3: CASSPDIANEKLFF
D: TRBD2; size: .; J: TRBJ2-7; V: TRBV4-1; DNA: TGCGCCAGCAGCCAATTCACTGGCGGGGGCTACGAGCAGTACTTC; CDR3: CASSQFTGGGYEQYF
D: .; size: few; J: TRBJ1-5; V: TRBV27; DNA: TGTGCCAGCAGTTGGGGCCGCAATCAGCCCCAGCATTTT; CDR3: CASSWGRNQPQHF
D: TRBD2; size: .; J: TRBJ2-1; V: TRBV27; DNA: TGTGCCAGCAGTTTGGTTAGGACTAGAGGCAATGAGCAGTTCTTC; CDR3: CASSLVRTRGNEQFF
D: TRBD2; size: .; J: TRBJ2-2; V: TRBV18; DNA: TGTGCCAGCTCCCAAGCGGGAGGCACCGGGGAGCTGTTTTTT; CDR3: CASSQAGGTGELFF
D: .; size: .; J: TRBJ2-1; V: TRBV29-1; DNA: TGCAGCGCCACAGGGAGAGGGGTCTCCTACAATGAGCAGTTCTTC; CDR3: CSATGRGVSYNEQFF
D: TRBD1; size: .; J: TRBJ1-6; V: TRBV7-8; DNA: TGTGCCAGCAGCTTAGTATGGACAGGGGGCCGTTCGACCCAGAATTCACCCCTCCACTTT; CDR3: CASSLVWTGGRSTQNSPLHF
D: TRBD2; size: .; J: TRBJ2-3; V: TRBV18; DNA: TGTGCCAGCTCACCACGCGGGACTACTTTTGGAGATACGCAGTATTTT; CDR3: CASSPRGTTFGDTQYF
D: .; size: .; J: TRBJ2-6; V: TRBV30; DNA: TGTGCCTGGAGTACAGGGATGGGGACTGGGGCCAACGTCCTGACTTTC; CDR3: CAWSTGMGTGANVLTF
D: .; size: few; J: TRBJ1-1; V: TRBV18; DNA: TGTGCCAGCTCACCGGGCAGGAACACTGAAGCTTTCTTT; CDR3: CASSPGRNTEAFF
D: .; size: .; J: TRBJ2-7; V: TRBV27; DNA: TGTGCCAGCAGTCCCCGAGGGGGAGCGGGGTACTACGAGCAGTACTTC; CDR3: CASSPRGGAGYYEQYF
D: .; size: .; J: TRBJ2-5; V: TRBV29-1; DNA: TGCAGCGTTGATGCAGGGGCAGGAGAGACCCAGTACTTC; CDR3: CSVDAGAGETQYF
D: .; size: .; J: TRBJ2-3; V: TRBV9; DNA: TGTGCCAGCAGCGTAGAACTGGCGGTTGATACGCAGTATTTT; CDR3: CASSVELAVDTQYF
D: TRBD1; size: .; J: TRBJ2-7; V: TRBV10-3; DNA: TGTGCCATCAGTGGGACAGGGGGAATCGGCGAGCAGTACTTC; CDR3: CAISGTGGIGEQYF
D: .; size: .; J: TRBJ2-2; V: TRBV7-8; DNA: TGTGCCAGCAGCTCCGACGTTGGCGGACTCACTGTCGGGGAGCTGTTTTTT; CDR3: CASSSDVGGLTVGELFF
D: .; size: .; J: TRBJ2-1; V: TRBV7-3; DNA: TGTGCCAGCAGCTTAACAGTAGCACTACCAAGCAATGAGCAGTTCTTC; CDR3: CASSLTVALPSNEQFF
D: .; size: .; J: TRBJ1-1; V: TRBV2; DNA: TGTGCCAGCAGTGATTTGAGGATCACTGAAGCTTTCTTT; CDR3: CASSDLRITEAFF
D: .; size: .; J: TRBJ1-1; V: TRBV10-2; DNA: TGCGCCAGCAGCTATAACATAGCGACCAGGAACACTGAAGCTTTCTTT; CDR3: CASSYNIATRNTEAFF
D: .; size: .; J: TRBJ2-5; V: TRBV6-6; DNA: TGTGCCAGCAGTTACGTCGAGAAAGAGACCCAGTACTTC; CDR3: CASSYVEKETQYF
D: .; size: .; J: TRBJ2-7; V: TRBV5-6; DNA: TGTGCCAGCAGCCTCGGTAATTCCCACGAGCAGTACTTC; CDR3: CASSLGNSHEQYF
D: .; size: .; J: TRBJ2-3; V: TRBV9; DNA: TGTGCCAGCATAGGAGGGGCTAGTAGGACAGATACGCAGTATTTT; CDR3: CASIGGASRTDTQYF
D: .; size: .; J: TRBJ2-3; V: TRBV6-6; DNA: TGTGCCAGTGGACAAGGTGACACAGATACGCAGTATTTT; CDR3: CASGQGDTDTQYF
D: .; size: .; J: TRBJ1-2; V: TRBV5-1; DNA: TGCGCCAGCAGCCAAGCAAACTATGGCTACACCTTC; CDR3: CASSQANYGYTF
D: TRBD2; size: .; J: TRBJ2-1; V: TRBV6-5; DNA: TGTGCCAGCGGGCTTAGCGGGGCCGACAATGAGCAGTTCTTC; CDR3: CASGLSGADNEQFF